Each of the 25 T cell receptor beta chains below was sequenced from the same sample in a study of blood T cell repertoires in COVID-19. Repertoires were generated with immunoSEQ multiplex PCR, while TCRdb's copy carries only in-frame clones and drops some. Of tens of thousands of clones listed, around four fifths are singletons. The sequenced material came from peripheral blood. Every receptor here comes from a man aged 45 to 65 with active COVID-19.

The chain has TRBV6-2 or TRBV6-3 and TRBJ1-6; D unresolved. Per the germline V gene, CDR1 is MNHEY and CDR2 is SVGEGT. This CDR3 contains 15 residues. The V and J ends lost 2 bases and 0 bases respectively, with 5 bases between them. Here the CDR3 DNA reads TGTGCCAGCAGTTACAGGAGCTCCTATAATTCACCCCTCCACTTT. Amino acid sequence: CASSYRSSYNSPLHF.

The chain combines TRBV7-9 with TRBJ1-1; D gene ambiguous. Germline values: CDR1 SEHNR, CDR2 FQNEAQ (reference sequence). Trimming took off 0 bases at V and 4 bases at J, with 12 bases between the two ends. The CDR3 length is 15 residues. CDR3 region: CASSLAFTVGTEAFF. CDR3 DNA: TGTGCCAGCAGCTTAGCCTTTACAGTCGGCACTGAAGCTTTCTTT.

This sequence joins TRBV15 and TRBJ2-3; D not certain. V lost 0 bases to trimming and J lost 5 bases, with 6 bases between them. Germline CDR1 LNHNV, CDR2 YYDKDF (reference sequence). CDR3 length equals 13 residues. As DNA, the CDR3 is TGTGCCACCAGCAGAGATCCCGGAGATACGCAGTATTTT. Protein: CATSRDPGDTQYF.

This chain uses TRBV5-6 with TRBJ1-2, with D possibly being TRBD1 (6 bases). The germline V gene encodes CDR1 SGHDT and CDR2 YYEEEE. The ends were cut back, 4 bases at V and 0 bases at J, with 10 bases in the middle. This CDR3 comprises 14 residues. CDR3 region: CASSDNRANYGYTF. The DNA of the CDR3 is TGTGCCAGCAGCGACAACAGGGCTAACTATGGCTACACCTTC.

The CDR3 is CAISEGWEKSPLHF. CDR3 sequence (DNA): TGTGCCATCAGTGAGGGTTGGGAGAAATCACCCCTCCACTTT. The chain has TRBV10-3 and TRBJ1-6; D uncertain. The length of the CDR3 is 14 residues. Deletions cut 2 bases from V and 10 bases from J, with 12 bases between. From germline, CDR1 is ENHRY and CDR2 SYGVKD.

V and J are TRBV2 and TRBJ2-7; D call uncertain. Trimming shortened V by 5 bases and J by 3 bases, and 8 bases separated the two germline ends. The CDR3 extends over 12 amino acids. Germline lookup yields CDR1 SNHLY and CDR2 FYNNEI. CDR3 bases: TGTGCCAGCAGTCTTACAGTCTACGAGCAGTACTTC. Protein: CASSLTVYEQYF.

V and J are TRBV25-1 and TRBJ2-5, with a tentative D call TRBD1 (6 bases). This CDR3 is built from 15 residues. CDR1 and CDR2 (germline): MGHDK, SYGVNS. The V gene lost 0 bases and the J gene lost 4 bases, with 12 bases spanning the gap. CDR3 in DNA: TGTGCCAGCAGTGAATATATTGGGGGCGGAGAGACCCAGTACTTC. Protein sequence: CASSEYIGGGETQYF.

This clone was recorded once. The V call is TRBV4-3, the J call TRBJ1-4; D call uncertain. The CDR3 totals 15 residues. Between the trimmed V and J ends, which lost 0 bases and 0 bases, there was a span of 5 bases. Per germline, CDR1 LGHNA and CDR2 YSLEER. CDR3 region: CASSQDGATNEKLFF. DNA of the CDR3: TGCGCCAGCAGCCAAGACGGGGCAACTAATGAAAAACTGTTTTTT.

The V and J genes are TRBV18 and TRBJ1-6; TRBD1 might be the D (6 bases). V dropped 2 bases and J dropped 8 bases, with 10 bases sitting between them. This CDR3 contains 14 residues. Germline CDR1 and CDR2: KGHSH and LQKENI. For the CDR3, the DNA is TGTGCCAGCTCACCAGGGGGCGGCTATTCACCCCTCCACTTT. Translation gives CASSPGGGYSPLHF.

The gene calls are TRBV10-3 and TRBJ2-3, with 10 bases aligning to TRBD2. The ends lost 6 bases at V and 2 bases at J; junction bases unmatched: 2. Per germline, CDR1 ENHRY and CDR2 SYGVKD. The CDR3 covers 14 residues. CDR3: CAIRLAGNTDTQYF. For the CDR3, the DNA is TGTGCCATCAGACTAGCGGGGAACACAGATACGCAGTATTTT.

The chain recombines TRBV7-2 with TRBJ2-7, with a possible D match to TRBD2 (5 bases). Deletions cut 1 base from V and 6 bases from J, with 16 bases between. This CDR3 region has 15 residues. The germline CDR1 and CDR2 sequences are SGHTA and FQGNSA. In DNA, the CDR3 is TGTGCCAGCAGCTTAGGAGGGATTTCCACCTCCGAGCAGTACTTC. The encoded protein is CASSLGGISTSEQYF.

The chain combines TRBV5-6 with TRBJ2-1; TRBD2 agrees at 14 bases. The ends lost 4 bases at V and 7 bases at J; junction bases unmatched: 4. The CDR3 is 15 residues long. The germline gives CDR1 SGHDT, CDR2 YYEEEE. In nucleotides, the CDR3 is TGTGCCAGCAGCACGGGACTAGCGGGGGCTAATGAGCAGTTCTTC. Its protein product is CASSTGLAGANEQFF.

This clone was detected once. The chain is built from TRBV5-1 and TRBJ2-3; no reliable D call. The CDR3 extends over 16 amino acids. The germline V gene has CDR1 SGHRS and CDR2 YFSETQ. Trimming took off 0 bases at V and 0 bases at J, with 11 bases between the two ends. The CDR3 sequence is CASSLAAERSTDTQYF. The CDR3, as DNA: TGCGCCAGCAGCTTGGCCGCGGAGCGTAGCACAGATACGCAGTATTTT. Together with reference TRBV5-1 and TRBJ2-3, the CDR3 gives the full variable domain: KAGVTQTPRYLIKTRGQQVTLSCSPISGHRSVSWYQQTPGQGLQFLFEYFSETQRNKGNFPGRFSGRQFSNSRSEMNVSTLELGDSALYLCASSLAAERSTDTQYFGPGTRLTVL.

The sample holds a few counts of this clone. This chain connects TRBV6-2 or TRBV6-3 to TRBJ1-5, with TRBD1 as a possible D gene (6 bases). This CDR3 region has 14 residues. Trimming pared 5 bases from V and 7 bases from J, leaving 15 bases between. CDR1 is MNHEY and CDR2 is SVGEGT in the germline V gene. The CDR3 DNA follows: TGTGCCAGCAGTCCAAACAGGGTGCGGCAGCCCCAGCATTTT. It codes for CASSPNRVRQPQHF.

This clone is judged medium-sized. The V and J genes are TRBV3-1 (or the pseudogene TRBV3-2) and TRBJ1-1, with D possibly being TRBD1 (6 bases). The CDR3 extends over 17 amino acids. V gave up 6 bases and J gave up 0 bases, with 20 bases separating them. Germline CDR1 reads LGHDT; CDR2 reads YNNKEL (reference sequence). CDR3 sequence (DNA): TGTGCCAGCAGTCAAACATATACGGGACAAATGAACACTGAAGCTTTCTTT. It specifies CASSQTYTGQMNTEAFF.

The table lists this clone with a count of one. CDR3 amino acids: CAATGGTIDGYTF. The CDR3 nucleotides are TGTGCCGCGACAGGGGGAACAATCGATGGCTACACCTTC. This chain links TRBV28 with TRBJ1-2; 9 nucleotides line up with TRBD1. The V and J ends lost 11 bases and 6 bases, in that order; junction bases with no gene match: 10. The CDR3 spans 13 residues. Germline V lookup: CDR1 MDHEN, CDR2 SYDVKM.

The V and J genes are TRBV7-3 and TRBJ2-1; D might be TRBD2 (6 bases). Germline CDR1 and CDR2: SGHTA and FQGTGA. This CDR3 contains 16 residues. The germline V and J ends were trimmed by 5 bases and 8 bases, with 22 bases remaining between them. CDR3 DNA sequence: TGTGCCAGCAGCGCCGAGGGACTCATCCCCCCCGATGAGCAGTTCTTC. Translation gives CASSAEGLIPPDEQFF.

The CDR3 here is CASSSARTVEQFF. The CDR3 nucleotides read TGTGCCAGCAGCTCAGCGAGGACAGTGGAGCAGTTCTTC. The V gene is TRBV7-2, the J gene TRBJ2-1, with a possible D match to TRBD1 (6 bases). The CDR3 is made up of 13 amino acids. From germline, CDR1 is SGHTA and CDR2 FQGNSA. V was trimmed by 4 bases and J by 10 bases, leaving 14 bases between them.

CDR3 region: CASSYGTRADTQYF. The CDR3 DNA reads as TGTGCCAGCAGTTATGGGACTAGAGCAGATACGCAGTATTTT. This sequence joins TRBV6-2 or TRBV6-3 and TRBJ2-3; 8 nucleotides match TRBD2. This CDR3 is 14 amino acids long. Looked up from germline, CDR1 is MNHEY and CDR2 is SVGEGT. After removal of 3 bases from V and 4 bases from J, the junction contained 3 bases not matched to a gene.

This chain uses TRBV7-9 with TRBJ2-3; tentatively, D is TRBD2 (6 bases). CDR1 and CDR2 (germline): SEHNR, FQNEAQ (reference sequence). The CDR3 loop spans 16 amino acids. Between the trimmed V and J ends, which lost 2 bases and 0 bases, there was a span of 12 bases. This chain's CDR3 is CASSLRQGLSTDTQYF. As DNA, the CDR3 is TGTGCCAGCAGCTTAAGGCAGGGACTCAGCACAGATACGCAGTATTTT.

This chain connects TRBV5-6 to TRBJ2-7, with TRBD1 matching over 7 bases. V trimming: 1 base; J trimming: 6 bases; junction bases outside the gene matches: 7. Germline values: CDR1 SGHDT, CDR2 YYEEEE. The CDR3 loop spans 14 amino acids. Here the CDR3 reads CASSLWQGVAEQYF. The DNA of the CDR3 is TGTGCCAGCAGCTTGTGGCAGGGGGTTGCCGAGCAGTACTTC. The full variable domain, completed using reference TRBV5-6 and TRBJ2-7, is DAGVTQSPTHLIKTRGQQVTLRCSPKSGHDTVSWYQQALGQGPQFIFQYYEEEERQRGNFPDRFSGHQFPNYSSELNVNALLLGDSALYLCASSLWQGVAEQYFGPGTRLTVT.

The rearrangement joins TRBV9 to TRBJ1-4, with 7 bases identical to TRBD1. The CDR3 length is 15 residues. V shed 4 bases, J shed 5 bases, and the junction held 8 bases outside the gene matches. Looked up from germline, CDR1 is SGDLS and CDR2 is YYNGEE. The DNA for the CDR3 is TGTGCCAGCAGCTTGACAGGGAACTTCAATGAAAAACTGTTTTTT. It codes for CASSLTGNFNEKLFF. The full variable domain, with the rest looked up from reference TRBV9 and TRBJ1-4, is DSGVTQTPKHLITATGQRVTLRCSPRSGDLSVYWYQQSLDQGLQFLIQYYNGEERAKGNILERFSAQQFPDLHSELNLSSLELGDSALYFCASSLTGNFNEKLFFGSGTQLSVL.

The chain recombines TRBV5-1 with TRBJ2-6; possibly TRBD1 for D (5 bases). CDR3 length equals 14 residues. The V gene lost 4 bases and the J gene lost 1 base, with 6 bases spanning the gap. Germline CDR1 and CDR2: SGHRS and YFSETQ. In nucleotides, the CDR3 is TGCGCCAGCAGCCAGGGTTCTGGGGCCAACGTCCTGACTTTC. Translation: CASSQGSGANVLTF.

V and J are TRBV5-1 and TRBJ2-2, with TRBD1 matching over 7 bases. The V and J ends lost 4 bases and 3 bases, in that order; junction bases with no gene match: 3. This CDR3 region has 14 residues. CDR1 and CDR2 from the germline V gene are SGHRS and YFSETQ. The CDR3 region has the DNA TGCGCCAGCAGCAGGGGGCGCGACACCGGGGAGCTGTTTTTT. This sequence encodes CASSRGRDTGELFF.

The chain has TRBV7-9 and TRBJ1-4, with D possibly being TRBD1 (6 bases). CDR1 SEHNR and CDR2 FQNEAQ come from the germline V gene (reference sequence). The CDR3 spans 14 residues. V was clipped by 3 bases and J by 4 bases, with 9 bases between them. The CDR3 sequence: CASSLDSRNEKLFF. The CDR3 DNA sequence: TGTGCCAGCAGCTTGGACAGCCGTAATGAAAAACTGTTTTTT.